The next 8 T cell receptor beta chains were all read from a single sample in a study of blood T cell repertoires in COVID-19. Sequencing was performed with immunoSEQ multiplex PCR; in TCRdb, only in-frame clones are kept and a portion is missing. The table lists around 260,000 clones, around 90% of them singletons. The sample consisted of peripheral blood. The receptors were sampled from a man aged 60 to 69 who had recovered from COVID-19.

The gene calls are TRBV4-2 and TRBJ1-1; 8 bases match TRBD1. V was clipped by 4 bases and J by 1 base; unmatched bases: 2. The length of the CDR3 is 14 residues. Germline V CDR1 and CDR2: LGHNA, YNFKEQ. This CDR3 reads CASSPGQGNTEAFF. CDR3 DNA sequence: TGTGCCAGCAGCCCCGGACAGGGGAACACTGAAGCTTTCTTT.

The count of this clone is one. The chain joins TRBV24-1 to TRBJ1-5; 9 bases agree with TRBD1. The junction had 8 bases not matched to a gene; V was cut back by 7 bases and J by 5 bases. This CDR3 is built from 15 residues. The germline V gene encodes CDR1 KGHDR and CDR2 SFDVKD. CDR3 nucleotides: TGTGCCACCAGGAAAGGGACAGGGCCCGATCAGCCCCAGCATTTT. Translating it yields CATRKGTGPDQPQHF.

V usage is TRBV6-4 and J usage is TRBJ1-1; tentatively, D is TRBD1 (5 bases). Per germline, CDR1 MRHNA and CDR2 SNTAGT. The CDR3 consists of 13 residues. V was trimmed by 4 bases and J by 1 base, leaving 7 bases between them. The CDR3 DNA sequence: TGTGCCAGCAGTGCGACAGAGAACACTGAAGCTTTCTTT. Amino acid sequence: CASSATENTEAFF.

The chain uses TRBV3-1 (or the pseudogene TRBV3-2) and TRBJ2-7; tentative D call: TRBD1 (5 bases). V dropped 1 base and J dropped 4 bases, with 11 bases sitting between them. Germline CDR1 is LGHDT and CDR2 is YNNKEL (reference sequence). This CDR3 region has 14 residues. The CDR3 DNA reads TGTGCCAGCAGCCAAGGCGTCAGGGCATACGAGCAGTACTTC. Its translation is CASSQGVRAYEQYF.

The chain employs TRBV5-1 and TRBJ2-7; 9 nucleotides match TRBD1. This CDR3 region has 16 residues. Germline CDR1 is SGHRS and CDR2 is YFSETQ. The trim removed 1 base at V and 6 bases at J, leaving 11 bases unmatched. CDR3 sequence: CASSLTPTGTGTEQYF. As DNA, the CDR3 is TGCGCCAGCAGCTTGACCCCAACCGGGACAGGGACCGAGCAGTACTTC.

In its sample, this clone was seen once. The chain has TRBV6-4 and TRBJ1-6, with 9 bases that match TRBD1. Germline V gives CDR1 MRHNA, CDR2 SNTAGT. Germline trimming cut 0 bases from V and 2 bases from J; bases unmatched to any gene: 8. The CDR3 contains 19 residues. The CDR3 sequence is CASSDSRTGVRTYNSPLHF. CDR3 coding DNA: TGTGCCAGCAGTGACTCCCGGACAGGGGTAAGGACCTATAATTCACCCCTCCACTTT.

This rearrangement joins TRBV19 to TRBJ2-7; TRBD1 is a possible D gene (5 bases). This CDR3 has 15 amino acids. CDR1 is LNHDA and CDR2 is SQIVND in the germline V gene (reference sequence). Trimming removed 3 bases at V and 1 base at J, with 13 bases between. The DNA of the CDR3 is TGTGCCAGTAGTATTGAAGACAGACCTTCCTACGAGCAGTACTTC. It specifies CASSIEDRPSYEQYF.

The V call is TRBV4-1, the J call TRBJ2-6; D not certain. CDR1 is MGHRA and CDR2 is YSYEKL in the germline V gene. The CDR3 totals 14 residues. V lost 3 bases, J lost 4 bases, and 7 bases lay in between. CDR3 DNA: TGCGCCAGCAGCCACCCTTCCGGGGCCAACGTCCTGACTTTC. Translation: CASSHPSGANVLTF.